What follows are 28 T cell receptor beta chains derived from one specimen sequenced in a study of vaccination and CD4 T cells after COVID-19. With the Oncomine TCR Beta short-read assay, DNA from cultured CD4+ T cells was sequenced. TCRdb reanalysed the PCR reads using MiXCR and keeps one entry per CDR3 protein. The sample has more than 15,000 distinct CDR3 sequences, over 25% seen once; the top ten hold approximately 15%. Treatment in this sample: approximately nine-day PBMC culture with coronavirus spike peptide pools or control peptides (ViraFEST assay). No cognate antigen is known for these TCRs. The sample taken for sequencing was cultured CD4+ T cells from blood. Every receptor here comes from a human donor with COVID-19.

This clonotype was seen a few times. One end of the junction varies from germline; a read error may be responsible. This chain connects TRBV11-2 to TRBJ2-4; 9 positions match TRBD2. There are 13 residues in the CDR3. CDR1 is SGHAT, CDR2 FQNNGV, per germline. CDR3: CASRGLAQNIQYF. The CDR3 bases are TGTGCCAGCCGGGGACTAGCCCAAAACATTCAGTACTTC.

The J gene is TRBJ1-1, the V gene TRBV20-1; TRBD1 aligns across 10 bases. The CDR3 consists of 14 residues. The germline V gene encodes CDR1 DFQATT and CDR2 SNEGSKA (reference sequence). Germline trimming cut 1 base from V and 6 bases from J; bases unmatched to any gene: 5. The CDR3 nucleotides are TGCAGTGCTAGAGGACAGGGGGCGGTCCCTGAAGCTTTCTTT. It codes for CSARGQGAVPEAFF.

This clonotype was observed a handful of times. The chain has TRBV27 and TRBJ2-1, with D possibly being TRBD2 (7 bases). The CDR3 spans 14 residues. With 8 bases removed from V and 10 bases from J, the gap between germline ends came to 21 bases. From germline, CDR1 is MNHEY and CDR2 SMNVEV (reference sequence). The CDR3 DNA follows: TGTGCCAGCTGGGGGGGCTTAGGGCGGGGAGAGCAGTTCTTC. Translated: CASWGGLGRGEQFF.

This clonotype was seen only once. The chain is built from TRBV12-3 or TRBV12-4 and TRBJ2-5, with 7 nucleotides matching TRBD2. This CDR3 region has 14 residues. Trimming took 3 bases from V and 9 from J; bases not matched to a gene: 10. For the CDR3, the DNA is TGTGCCAGCAGTTTCCAAGCACGTGGGGGGGCCCAGTACTTC. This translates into CASSFQARGGAQYF.

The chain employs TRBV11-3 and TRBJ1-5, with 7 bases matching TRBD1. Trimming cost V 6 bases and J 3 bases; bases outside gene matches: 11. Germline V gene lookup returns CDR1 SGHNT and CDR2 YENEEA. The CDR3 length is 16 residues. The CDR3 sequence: CASSDYGTVDNQPQHF. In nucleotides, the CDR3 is TGTGCCAGCAGTGATTACGGGACAGTTGACAATCAGCCCCAGCATTTT.

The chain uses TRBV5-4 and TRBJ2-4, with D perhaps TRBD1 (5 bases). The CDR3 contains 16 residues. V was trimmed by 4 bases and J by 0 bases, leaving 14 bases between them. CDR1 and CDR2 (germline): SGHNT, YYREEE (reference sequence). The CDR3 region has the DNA TGTGCCAGCAGCCCTGGACATCGAATAGCCAAAAACATTCAGTACTTC. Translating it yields CASSPGHRIAKNIQYF.

CDR3 sequence reads: CAWRTSGYDEQFF. The CDR3 nucleotides read TGTGCCTGGAGGACTAGCGGGTATGATGAGCAGTTCTTC. V is TRBV30 and J is TRBJ2-1; 10 nucleotides align to TRBD2. CDR3 size: 13 residues. The V gene's germline CDR1 is GTSNPN and CDR2 SVGIG (reference sequence). The ends lost 3 bases at V and 8 bases at J; junction bases unmatched: 4.

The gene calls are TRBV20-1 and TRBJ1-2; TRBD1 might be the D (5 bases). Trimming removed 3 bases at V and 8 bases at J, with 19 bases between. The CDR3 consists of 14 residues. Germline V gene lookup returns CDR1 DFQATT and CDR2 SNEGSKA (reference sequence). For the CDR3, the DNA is TGCAGTGCTAGCTTAACCGGGACCGGGACGGGCTACACCTTC. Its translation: CSASLTGTGTGYTF.

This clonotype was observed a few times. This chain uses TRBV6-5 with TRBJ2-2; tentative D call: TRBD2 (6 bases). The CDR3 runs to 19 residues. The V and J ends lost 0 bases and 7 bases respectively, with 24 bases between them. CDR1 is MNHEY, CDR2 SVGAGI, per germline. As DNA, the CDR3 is TGTGCCAGCAGTTACTCCACCCCAGGACTACGGACCGTCGACGGGGAGCTGTTTTTT. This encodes CASSYSTPGLRTVDGELFF.

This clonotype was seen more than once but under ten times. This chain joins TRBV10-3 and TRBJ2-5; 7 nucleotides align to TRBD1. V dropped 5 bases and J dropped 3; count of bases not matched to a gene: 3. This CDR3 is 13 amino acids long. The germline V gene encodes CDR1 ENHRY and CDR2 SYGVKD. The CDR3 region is CAISRTGEETQYF. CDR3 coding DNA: TGTGCCATCAGTCGAACAGGGGAAGAGACCCAGTACTTC.

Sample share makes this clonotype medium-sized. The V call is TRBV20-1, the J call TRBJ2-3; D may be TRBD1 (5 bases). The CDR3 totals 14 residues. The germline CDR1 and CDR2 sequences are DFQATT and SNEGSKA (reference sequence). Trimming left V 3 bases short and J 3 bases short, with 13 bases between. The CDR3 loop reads CSASSSGLTDTQYF. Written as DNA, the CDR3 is TGCAGTGCTAGTTCCTCAGGGTTAACAGATACGCAGTATTTT.

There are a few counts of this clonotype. The CDR3 loop is CSATIGGLRAQHF. DNA for the CDR3: TGCAGTGCTACAATCGGGGGCCTTCGGGCCCAGCATTTT. V usage is TRBV20-1 and J usage is TRBJ1-5; the D gene is possibly TRBD1 (6 bases). The V gene lost 4 bases and the J gene lost 11 bases, with 18 bases spanning the gap. The CDR3 consists of 13 residues. Germline V lookup: CDR1 DFQATT, CDR2 SNEGSKA (reference sequence).

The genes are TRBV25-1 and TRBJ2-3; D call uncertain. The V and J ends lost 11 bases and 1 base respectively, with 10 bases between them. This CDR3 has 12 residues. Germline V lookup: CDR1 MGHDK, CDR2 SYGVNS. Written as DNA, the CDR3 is TGTGCCGTATTGGCGGGCACAGATACGCAGTATTTT. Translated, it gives CAVLAGTDTQYF.

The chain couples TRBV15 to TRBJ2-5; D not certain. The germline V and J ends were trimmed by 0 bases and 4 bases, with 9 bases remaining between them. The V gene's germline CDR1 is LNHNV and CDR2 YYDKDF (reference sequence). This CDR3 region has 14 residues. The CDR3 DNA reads TGTGCCACCAGCAGAGATAGGGTCGTAGAGACCCAGTACTTC. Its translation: CATSRDRVVETQYF.

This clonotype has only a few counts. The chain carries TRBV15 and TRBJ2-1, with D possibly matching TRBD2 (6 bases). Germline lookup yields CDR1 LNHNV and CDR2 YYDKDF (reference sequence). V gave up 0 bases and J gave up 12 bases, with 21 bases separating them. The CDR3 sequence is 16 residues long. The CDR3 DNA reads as TGTGCCACCAGCAGAGATCAGGTGGGGGGACTGGGCGGGCAGTTCTTC. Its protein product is CATSRDQVGGLGGQFF. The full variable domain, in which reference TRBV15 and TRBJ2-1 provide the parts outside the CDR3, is DAMVIQNPRYQVTQFGKPVTLSCSQTLNHNVMYWYQQKSSQAPKLLFHYYDKDFNNEADTPDNFQSRRPNTSFCFLDIRSPGLGDTAMYLCATSRDQVGGLGGQFFGPGTRLTVL.

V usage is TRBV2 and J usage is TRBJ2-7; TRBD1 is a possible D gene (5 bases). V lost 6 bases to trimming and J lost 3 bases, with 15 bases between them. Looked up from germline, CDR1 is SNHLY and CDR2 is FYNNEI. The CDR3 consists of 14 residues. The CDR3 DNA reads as TGTGCCAGCAGGGCGACAGAAAAAGTCTACGAGCAGTACTTC. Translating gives CASRATEKVYEQYF.

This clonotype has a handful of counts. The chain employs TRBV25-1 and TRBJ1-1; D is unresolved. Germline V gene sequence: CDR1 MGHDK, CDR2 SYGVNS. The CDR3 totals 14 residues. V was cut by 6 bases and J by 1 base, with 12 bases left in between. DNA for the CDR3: TGTGCCAGCAGATTTCAAGGCTCGAACACTGAAGCTTTCTTT. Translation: CASRFQGSNTEAFF.

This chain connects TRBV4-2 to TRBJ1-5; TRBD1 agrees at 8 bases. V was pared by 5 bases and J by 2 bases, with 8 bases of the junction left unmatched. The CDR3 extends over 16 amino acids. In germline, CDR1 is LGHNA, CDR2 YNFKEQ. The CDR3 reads CASSGQGGKGNQPQHF. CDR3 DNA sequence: TGTGCCAGCAGCGGACAGGGAGGGAAGGGCAATCAGCCCCAGCATTTT.

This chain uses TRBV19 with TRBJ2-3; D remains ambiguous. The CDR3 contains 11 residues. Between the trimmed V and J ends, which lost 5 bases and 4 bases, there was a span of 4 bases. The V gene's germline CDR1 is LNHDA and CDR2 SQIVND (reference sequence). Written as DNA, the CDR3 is TGTGCCAGTAGTGGTTCAGATACGCAGTATTTT. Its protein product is CASSGSDTQYF.

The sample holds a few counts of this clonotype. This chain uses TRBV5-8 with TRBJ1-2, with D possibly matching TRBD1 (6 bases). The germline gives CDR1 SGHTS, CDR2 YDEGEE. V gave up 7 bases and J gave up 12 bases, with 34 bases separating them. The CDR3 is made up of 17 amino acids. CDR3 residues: CASRELLIWGRRTGNTF. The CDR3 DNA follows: TGTGCCAGCCGAGAATTACTTATCTGGGGACGCCGAACAGGGAACACCTTC.

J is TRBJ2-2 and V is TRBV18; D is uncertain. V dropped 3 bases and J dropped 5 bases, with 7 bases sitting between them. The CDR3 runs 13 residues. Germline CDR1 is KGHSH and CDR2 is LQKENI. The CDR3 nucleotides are TGTGCCAGCTCACCCAAAGAAACCGGGGAGCTGTTTTTT. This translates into CASSPKETGELFF.

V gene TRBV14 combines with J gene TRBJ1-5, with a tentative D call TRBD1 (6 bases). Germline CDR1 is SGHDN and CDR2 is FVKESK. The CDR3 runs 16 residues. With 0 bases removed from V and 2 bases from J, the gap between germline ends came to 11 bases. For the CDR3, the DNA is TGTGCCAGCAGCCAAGACCGGGACAAGGGCAATCAGCCCCAGCATTTT. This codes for CASSQDRDKGNQPQHF.

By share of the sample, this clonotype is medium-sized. The CDR3 here is CSARGLDYGYTF. The CDR3 nucleotides read TGCAGTGCTAGAGGGTTAGACTATGGCTACACCTTC. This chain connects TRBV20-1 to TRBJ1-2; D is ambiguous. CDR1 and CDR2 (germline): DFQATT, SNEGSKA (reference sequence). V was shortened by 1 base and J by 3 bases, with 6 bases between the two germline ends. The CDR3 length is 12 residues.

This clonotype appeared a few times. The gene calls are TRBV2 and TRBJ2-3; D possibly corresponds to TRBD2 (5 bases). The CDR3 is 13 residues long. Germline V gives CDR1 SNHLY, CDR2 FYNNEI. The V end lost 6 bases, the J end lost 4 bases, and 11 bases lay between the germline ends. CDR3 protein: CASRVLAPDTQYF. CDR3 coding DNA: TGTGCCAGCAGGGTCCTAGCCCCAGATACGCAGTATTTT.

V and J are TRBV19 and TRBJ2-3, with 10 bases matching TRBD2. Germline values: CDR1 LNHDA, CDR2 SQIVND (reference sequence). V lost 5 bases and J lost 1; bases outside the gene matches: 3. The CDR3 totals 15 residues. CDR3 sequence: CASSVAGGGTDTQYF. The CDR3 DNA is TGTGCCAGTAGTGTAGCGGGGGGAGGCACAGATACGCAGTATTTT. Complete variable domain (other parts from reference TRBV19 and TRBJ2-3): DGGITQSPKYLFRKEGQNVTLSCEQNLNHDAMYWYRQDPGQGLRLIYYSQIVNDFQKGDIAEGYSVSREKKESFPLTVTSAQKNPTAFYLCASSVAGGGTDTQYFGPGTRLTVL.

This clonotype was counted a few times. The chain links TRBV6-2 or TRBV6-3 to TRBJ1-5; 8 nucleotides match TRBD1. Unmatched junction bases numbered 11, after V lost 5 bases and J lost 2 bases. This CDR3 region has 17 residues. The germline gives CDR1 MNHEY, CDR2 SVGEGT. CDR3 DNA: TGTGCCAGCAGTGACCATCAGGGACAGGCGGGCAATCAGCCCCAGCATTTT. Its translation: CASSDHQGQAGNQPQHF.

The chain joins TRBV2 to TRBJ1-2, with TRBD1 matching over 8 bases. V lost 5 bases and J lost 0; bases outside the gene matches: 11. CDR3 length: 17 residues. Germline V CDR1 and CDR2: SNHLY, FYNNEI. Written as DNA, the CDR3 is TGTGCCAGCAGTAAGGACAGGGTTGAGTTCACTAACTATGGCTACACCTTC. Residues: CASSKDRVEFTNYGYTF.

The CDR3 loop reads CASSMTGGQNGYTF. The DNA of the CDR3 is TGTGCCAGCAGTATGACAGGGGGGCAGAATGGCTACACCTTC. J is TRBJ1-2 and V is TRBV6-1; 9 nucleotides agree with TRBD1. The V and J ends lost 5 bases and 6 bases, in that order; junction bases with no gene match: 7. The germline V gene has CDR1 MNHNS and CDR2 SASEGT. The CDR3 sequence is 14 residues long.